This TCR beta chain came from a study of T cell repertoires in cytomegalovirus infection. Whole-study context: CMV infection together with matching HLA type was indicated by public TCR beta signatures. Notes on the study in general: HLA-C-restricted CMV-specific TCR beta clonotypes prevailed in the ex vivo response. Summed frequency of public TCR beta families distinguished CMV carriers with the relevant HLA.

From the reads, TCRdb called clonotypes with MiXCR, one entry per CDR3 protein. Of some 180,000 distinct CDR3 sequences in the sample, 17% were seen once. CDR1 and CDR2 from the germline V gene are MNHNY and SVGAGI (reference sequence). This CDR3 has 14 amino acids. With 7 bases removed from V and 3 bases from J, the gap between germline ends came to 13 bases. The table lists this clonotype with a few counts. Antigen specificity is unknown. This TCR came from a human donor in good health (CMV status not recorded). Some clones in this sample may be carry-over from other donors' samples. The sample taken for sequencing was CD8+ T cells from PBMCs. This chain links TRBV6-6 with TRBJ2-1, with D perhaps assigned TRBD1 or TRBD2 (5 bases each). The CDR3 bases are TGTGCCAGCACTCCGGCAGGGAGCTACAATGAGCAGTTCTTC. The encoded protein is CASTPAGSYNEQFF.